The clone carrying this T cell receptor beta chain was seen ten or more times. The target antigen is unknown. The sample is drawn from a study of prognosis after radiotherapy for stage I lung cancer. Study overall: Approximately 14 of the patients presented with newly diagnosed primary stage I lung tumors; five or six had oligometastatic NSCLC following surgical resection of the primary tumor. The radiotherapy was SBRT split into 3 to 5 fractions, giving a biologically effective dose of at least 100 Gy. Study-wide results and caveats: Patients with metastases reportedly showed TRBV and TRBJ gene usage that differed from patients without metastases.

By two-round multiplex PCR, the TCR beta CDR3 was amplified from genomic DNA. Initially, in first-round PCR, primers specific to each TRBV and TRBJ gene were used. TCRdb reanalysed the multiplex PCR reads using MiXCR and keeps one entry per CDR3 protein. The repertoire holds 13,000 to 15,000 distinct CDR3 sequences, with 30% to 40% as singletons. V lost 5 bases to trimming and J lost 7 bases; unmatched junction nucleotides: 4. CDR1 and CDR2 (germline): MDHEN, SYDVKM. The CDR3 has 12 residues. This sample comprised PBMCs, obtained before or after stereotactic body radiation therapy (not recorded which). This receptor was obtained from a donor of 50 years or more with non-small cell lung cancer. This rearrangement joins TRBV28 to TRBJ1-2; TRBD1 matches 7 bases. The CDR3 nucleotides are TGTGCCAGCAGTCGTGACAGGGTTGGCTACACCTTC. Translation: CASSRDRVGYTF.